This TCR beta chain was retrieved from a study of shared clonotypes between healthy human individuals. General study points: What rarefaction showed was incomplete sorted-subset sequencing despite large depth.

V was trimmed by 7 bases and J by 2 bases, leaving 8 bases between them. Germline V gene data show CDR1 as LNHDA and CDR2 as SQIVND (reference sequence). The CDR3 length is 12 residues. On this clone itself: Its antigen is not identified.

As handled by the study authors: Filtering differed since immunoSEQ provided only junctions, with no quality scores. Sequencing was performed with immunoSEQ multiplex PCR; in TCRdb, only in-frame clones are kept and a portion is missing. D and trimming were read from the DNA, whereas the V and J calls and clone size are those reported in that table. The data hold about 2.5 million clones, with about nine tenths observed a single time. The sequence was collected from a man aged 18 to 29 in good health. Some clones in this sample may be carry-over from other donors' samples. Sequenced material: naive CD4+ T cells from PBMCs. The sample's subset: CD45RA+ positively selected. The chain couples TRBV19 to TRBJ1-2; D unclear. The CDR3 loop is CASNLGNYGYTF. The DNA for the CDR3 is TGTGCCAGTAACCTTGGGAACTATGGCTACACCTTC.